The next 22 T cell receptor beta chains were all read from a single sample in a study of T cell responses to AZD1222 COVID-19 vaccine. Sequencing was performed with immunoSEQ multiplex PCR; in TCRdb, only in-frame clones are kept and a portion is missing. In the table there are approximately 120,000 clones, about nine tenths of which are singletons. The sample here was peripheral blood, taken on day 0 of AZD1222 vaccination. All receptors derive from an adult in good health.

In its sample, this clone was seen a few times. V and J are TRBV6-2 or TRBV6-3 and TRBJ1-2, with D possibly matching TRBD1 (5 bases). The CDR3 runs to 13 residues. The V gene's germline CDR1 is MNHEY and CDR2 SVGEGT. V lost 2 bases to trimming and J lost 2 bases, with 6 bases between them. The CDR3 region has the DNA TGTGCCAGCAGTTACGACAGCAACTATGGCTACACCTTC. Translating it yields CASSYDSNYGYTF.

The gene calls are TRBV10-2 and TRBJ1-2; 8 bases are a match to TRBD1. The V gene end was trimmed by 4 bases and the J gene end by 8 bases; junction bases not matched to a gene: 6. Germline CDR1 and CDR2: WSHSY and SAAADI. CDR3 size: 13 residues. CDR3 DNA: TGCGCCAGCAGTGTTTCCAGGGGGCTAGGCTACACCTTC. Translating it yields CASSVSRGLGYTF.

The CDR3: CASSYVTGGVEKLFF. The CDR3 DNA reads as TGTGCCAGCAGTTACGTGACAGGGGGCGTAGAAAAACTGTTTTTT. The J gene is TRBJ1-4, the V gene TRBV6-5, with 10 bases that match TRBD1. The J segment lost 8 bases and the V segment lost 2 bases, leaving 5 bases of the junction unmatched. Germline CDR1 reads MNHEY; CDR2 reads SVGAGI. This CDR3 comprises 15 residues.

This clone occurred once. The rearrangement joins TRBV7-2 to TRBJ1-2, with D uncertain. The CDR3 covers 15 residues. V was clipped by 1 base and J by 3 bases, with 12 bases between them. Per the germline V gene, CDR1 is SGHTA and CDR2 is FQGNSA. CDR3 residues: CASSLGGIRDYGYTF. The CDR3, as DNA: TGTGCCAGCAGCTTAGGGGGTATCCGGGACTATGGCTACACCTTC.

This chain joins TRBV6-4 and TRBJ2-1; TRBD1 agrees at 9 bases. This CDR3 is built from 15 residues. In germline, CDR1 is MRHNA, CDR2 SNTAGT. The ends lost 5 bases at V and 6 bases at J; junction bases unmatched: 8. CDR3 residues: CASSHPGQGGNEQFF. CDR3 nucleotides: TGTGCCAGCAGTCACCCGGGACAGGGAGGCAATGAGCAGTTCTTC.

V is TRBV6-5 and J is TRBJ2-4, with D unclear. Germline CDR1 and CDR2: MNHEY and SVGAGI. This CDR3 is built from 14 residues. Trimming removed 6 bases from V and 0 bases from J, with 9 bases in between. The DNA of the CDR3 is TGTGCCAGCAGAATGGATGAAGCCAAAAACATTCAGTACTTC. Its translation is CASRMDEAKNIQYF.

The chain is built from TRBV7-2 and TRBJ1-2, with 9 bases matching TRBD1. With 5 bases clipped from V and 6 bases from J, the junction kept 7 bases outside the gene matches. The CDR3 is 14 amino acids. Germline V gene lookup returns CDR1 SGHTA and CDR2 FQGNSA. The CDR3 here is CASSATGGSDGYTF. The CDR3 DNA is TGTGCCAGCAGCGCAACAGGGGGCAGCGATGGCTACACCTTC.

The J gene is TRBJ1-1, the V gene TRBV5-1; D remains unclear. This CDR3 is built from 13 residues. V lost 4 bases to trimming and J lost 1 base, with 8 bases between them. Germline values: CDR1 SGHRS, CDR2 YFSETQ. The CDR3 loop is CASSAGRNTEAFF. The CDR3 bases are TGCGCCAGCAGCGCGGGTCGGAACACTGAAGCTTTCTTT.

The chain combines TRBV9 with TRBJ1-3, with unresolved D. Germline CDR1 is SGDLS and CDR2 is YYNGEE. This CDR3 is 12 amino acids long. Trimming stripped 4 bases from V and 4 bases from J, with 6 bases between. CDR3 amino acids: CASSQQGNTIYF. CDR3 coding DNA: TGTGCCAGCAGCCAACAAGGAAACACCATATATTTT.

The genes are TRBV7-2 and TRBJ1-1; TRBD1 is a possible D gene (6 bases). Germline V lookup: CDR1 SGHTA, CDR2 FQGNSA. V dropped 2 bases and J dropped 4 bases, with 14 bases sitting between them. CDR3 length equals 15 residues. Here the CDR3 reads CASSLMGGMGTEAFF. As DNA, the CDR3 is TGTGCCAGCAGCTTAATGGGGGGCATGGGCACTGAAGCTTTCTTT.

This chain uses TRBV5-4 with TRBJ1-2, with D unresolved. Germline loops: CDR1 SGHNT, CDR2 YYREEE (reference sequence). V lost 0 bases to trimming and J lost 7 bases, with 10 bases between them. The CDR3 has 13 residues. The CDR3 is CASSLVPRLGYTF. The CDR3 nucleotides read TGTGCCAGCAGCTTGGTCCCCAGGCTTGGCTACACCTTC.

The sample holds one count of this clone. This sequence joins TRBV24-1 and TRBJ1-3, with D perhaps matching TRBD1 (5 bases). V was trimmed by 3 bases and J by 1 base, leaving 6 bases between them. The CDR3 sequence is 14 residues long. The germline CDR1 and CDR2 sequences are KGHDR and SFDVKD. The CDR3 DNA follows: TGTGCCACCAGTGATGCAGGGTCTGGAAACACCATATATTTT. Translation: CATSDAGSGNTIYF.

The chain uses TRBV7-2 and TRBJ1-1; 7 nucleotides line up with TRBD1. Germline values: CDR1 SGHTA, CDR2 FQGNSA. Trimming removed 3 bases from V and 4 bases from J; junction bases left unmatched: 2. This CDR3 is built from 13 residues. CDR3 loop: CASSFTGATEAFF. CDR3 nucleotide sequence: TGTGCCAGCAGCTTCACAGGGGCCACTGAAGCTTTCTTT.

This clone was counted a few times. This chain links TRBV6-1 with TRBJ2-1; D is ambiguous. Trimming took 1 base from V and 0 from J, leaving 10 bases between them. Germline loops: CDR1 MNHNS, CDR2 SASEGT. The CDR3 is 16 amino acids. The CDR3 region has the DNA TGTGCCAGCAGTGAAGAGCCGGATAGCTCCTACAATGAGCAGTTCTTC. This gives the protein CASSEEPDSSYNEQFF.

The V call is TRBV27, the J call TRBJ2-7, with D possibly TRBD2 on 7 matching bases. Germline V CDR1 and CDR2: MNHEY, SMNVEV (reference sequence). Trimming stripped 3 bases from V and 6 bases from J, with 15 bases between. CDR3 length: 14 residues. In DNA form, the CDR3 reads TGTGCCAGCAGTTTTGGGGGGGCCAGGGTCGAGCAGTACTTC. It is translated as CASSFGGARVEQYF.

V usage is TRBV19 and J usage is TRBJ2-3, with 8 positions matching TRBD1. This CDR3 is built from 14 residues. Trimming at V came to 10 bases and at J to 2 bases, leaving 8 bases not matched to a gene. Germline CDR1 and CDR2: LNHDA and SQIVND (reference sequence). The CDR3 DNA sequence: TGTGCCACCCTCGACAGGGGCTACACAGATACGCAGTATTTT. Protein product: CATLDRGYTDTQYF.

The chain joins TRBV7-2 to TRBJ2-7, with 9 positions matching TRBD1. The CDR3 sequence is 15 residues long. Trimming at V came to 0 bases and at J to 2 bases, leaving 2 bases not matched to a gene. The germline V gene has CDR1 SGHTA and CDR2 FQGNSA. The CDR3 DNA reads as TGTGCCAGCAGCTTAGCGACAGGGGGGGCCTACGAGCAGTACTTC. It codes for CASSLATGGAYEQYF. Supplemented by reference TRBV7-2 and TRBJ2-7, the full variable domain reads GAGVSQSPSNKVTEKGKDVELRCDPISGHTALYWYRQSLGQGLEFLIYFQGNSAPDKSGLPSDRFSAERTGGSVSTLTIQRTQQEDSAVYLCASSLATGGAYEQYFGPGTRLTVT.

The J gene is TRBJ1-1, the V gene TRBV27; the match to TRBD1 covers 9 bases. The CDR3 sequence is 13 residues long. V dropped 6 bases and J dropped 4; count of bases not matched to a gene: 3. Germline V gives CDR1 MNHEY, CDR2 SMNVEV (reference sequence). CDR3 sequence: CASRTGGGTEAFF. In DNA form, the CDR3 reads TGTGCCAGCAGGACAGGGGGTGGCACTGAAGCTTTCTTT.

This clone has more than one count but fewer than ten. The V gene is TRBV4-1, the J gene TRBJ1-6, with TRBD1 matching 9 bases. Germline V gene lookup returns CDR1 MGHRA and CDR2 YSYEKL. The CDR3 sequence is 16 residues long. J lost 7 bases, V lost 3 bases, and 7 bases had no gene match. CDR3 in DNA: TGCGCCAGCAGCCATGGACAGGGGATGGGAAATTCACCCCTCCACTTT. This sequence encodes CASSHGQGMGNSPLHF.

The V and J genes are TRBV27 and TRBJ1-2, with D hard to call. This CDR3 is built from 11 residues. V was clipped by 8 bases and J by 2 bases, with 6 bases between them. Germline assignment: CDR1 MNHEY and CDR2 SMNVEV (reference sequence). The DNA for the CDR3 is TGTGCCAGCGGCGCAAACTATGGCTACACCTTC. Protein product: CASGANYGYTF.

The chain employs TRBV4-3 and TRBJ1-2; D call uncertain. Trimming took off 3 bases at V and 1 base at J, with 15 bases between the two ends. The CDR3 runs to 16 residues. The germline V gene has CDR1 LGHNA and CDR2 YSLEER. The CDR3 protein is CASSQILDVLNYGYTF. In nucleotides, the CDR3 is TGCGCCAGCAGCCAGATACTGGACGTCCTTAACTATGGCTACACCTTC.

CDR3 loop: CASSRDRDGYGYTF. CDR3 DNA sequence: TGTGCCAGCTCACGGGACAGGGATGGCTATGGCTACACCTTC. The chain is built from TRBV18 and TRBJ1-2; 9 bases agree with TRBD1. CDR1 and CDR2 from the germline V gene are KGHSH and LQKENI. J lost 4 bases, V lost 4 bases, and 4 bases had no gene match. This CDR3 is built from 14 residues.